This T cell receptor beta chain was profiled in a study of T cell responses to AZD1222 COVID-19 vaccine. General study points: The study reported that nearly half of spike-specific TCRs target unmutated variant regions. A mostly white British donor set with more females was recruited, and clonal diversity was possibly underestimated.

Measured with immunoSEQ multiplex PCR; TCRdb has only the in-frame clones, and not every one. The repertoire includes roughly 120,000 clones, approximately 90% of them detected once, and about 3% sits in the top ten. Whether given at about 4 or about 12 weeks, second doses were pooled. On this clone itself: Its target is unknown.

The V end lost 4 bases, the J end lost 1 base, and 7 bases lay between the germline ends. Germline loops: CDR1 LGHNA, CDR2 YSLEER. The CDR3 loop spans 13 amino acids. Sequences were derived from peripheral blood, sampled 28 days after the second AZD1222 dose. The J gene is TRBJ1-1, the V gene TRBV4-3, with no clear D. The source of this sequence is an adult who received the AZD1222 COVID-19 vaccine. CDR3 nucleotides: TGCGCCAGCAGCCGAATAAAGAACACTGAAGCTTTCTTT. This gives the protein CASSRIKNTEAFF.